One sample yielded the 11 T cell receptor beta chains listed below, sequenced in a study of blood T cells in healthy people across ages. Next came a second PCR, run for about 6 to 11 cycles, which used a sample-barcoded 5' primer along with a J-beta primer mix. TCRdb itself ran the 5' RACE reads through MiXCR, one entry per CDR3 protein. The sample consists of about 730,000 distinct CDR3 sequences, 43% of them appearing once. The sample comprised blood. The receptors shown here come from a woman aged 60 to 75 in good health.

There are many counts of this clonotype. The chain recombines TRBV12-3 or TRBV12-4 with TRBJ2-3, with TRBD2 identical over 7 bases. The junction had 14 bases not matched to a gene; V was cut back by 6 bases and J by 14 bases. This CDR3 is 13 amino acids long. The CDR3 nucleotides read TGTGCCAGCAGCCCCCGACTAGCAGCCTCTGTGTATTTT. Translation gives CASSPRLAASVYF.

This clonotype was found a few times. The rearrangement links TRBV5-1 to TRBJ1-1; no definite D call. The CDR3 runs to 16 residues. Germline loops: CDR1 SGHRS, CDR2 YFSETQ. The V gene lost 0 bases and the J gene lost 5 bases, with 17 bases spanning the gap. The CDR3 here is CASSLVVSLLATEAFF. CDR3 nucleotide sequence: TGCGCCAGCAGCTTGGTAGTGTCCCTTCTTGCGACTGAAGCTTTCTTT.

This clonotype was observed a few times. The chain recombines TRBV12-3 or TRBV12-4 with TRBJ1-2, with D possibly being TRBD1 (6 bases). V lost 5 bases, J lost 4 bases, and 14 bases lay in between. The CDR3 spans 14 residues. CDR3 nucleotides: TGTGCCAGCAGTCTCAACAGGGAGTTCTATGGCTACACCTTC. Its translation is CASSLNREFYGYTF.

The rearrangement uses TRBV20-1 and TRBJ1-2, with D tentatively TRBD1 (5 bases). Germline CDR1 is DFQATT and CDR2 is SNEGSKA (reference sequence). Deletions cut 6 bases from V and 4 bases from J, with 9 bases between. The CDR3 runs to 11 residues. The CDR3 DNA sequence: TGCAGTGCCGGACACCCCTATGGCTACACCTTC. It encodes CSAGHPYGYTF.

Regarding this clonotype: Relative to the germline gene, one junction end is altered; a read error may explain this. The chain has TRBV7-9 and TRBJ2-5; weak D call: TRBD1 (6 bases). The germline V gene has CDR1 SEHNR and CDR2 FQNEAQ (reference sequence). This CDR3 has 14 amino acids. CDR3 sequence: CASSPQTGQEAQYF. CDR3 coding DNA: TGTGCCAGCAGCCCACAGACAGGTCAAGAGGCCCAGTACTTC.

The chain uses TRBV4-3 and TRBJ1-1; a weak D match, TRBD1 (5 bases). CDR1 LGHNA and CDR2 YSLEER come from the germline V gene. This CDR3 contains 18 residues. V shed 3 bases and J shed 0 bases, with 20 bases lying between them. CDR3 DNA sequence: TGCGCCAGCAGCCAGGGGGTTCAGCAGGTGATCATGAACACTGAAGCTTTCTTT. This gives the protein CASSQGVQQVIMNTEAFF.

Note on this clonotype: A clone one base away is much larger, so this may be a read error. The chain couples TRBV10-3 to TRBJ2-7; D possibly corresponds to TRBD2 (5 bases). The CDR3 sequence is 15 residues long. Germline V gene sequence: CDR1 ENHRY, CDR2 SYGVKD. The CDR3 reads CTISESAAEAGEQYF. CDR3 bases: TGTACCATCAGTGAGTCGGCAGCGGAGGCGGGCGAGCAGTACTTC.

CDR3 DNA sequence: TGTGCCAGCAGTTACACCTTACATGAAACCTACTCTGGGGCCAACGTCCTGACTTTC. Amino acid sequence: CASSYTLHETYSGANVLTF. The chain has TRBV6-2 or TRBV6-3 and TRBJ2-6; D unresolved. Per the germline V gene, CDR1 is MNHEY and CDR2 is SVGEGT. V lost 2 bases, J lost 0 bases, and 17 bases lay in between. The CDR3 has 19 residues.

This chain links TRBV30 with TRBJ1-5; tentatively, D is TRBD1 (5 bases). Trimming shortened V by 2 bases and J by 9 bases, and 14 bases separated the two germline ends. The germline V gene encodes CDR1 GTSNPN and CDR2 SVGIG (reference sequence). The CDR3 consists of 13 residues. CDR3 sequence: CAWSQGLRTPQHF. CDR3 DNA sequence: TGTGCCTGGAGTCAGGGTTTACGGACGCCCCAGCATTTT.

The chain links TRBV12-3 or TRBV12-4 to TRBJ2-6; D ambiguous. The CDR3 totals 16 residues. Trimming took off 6 bases at V and 0 bases at J, with 12 bases between the two ends. CDR3 in DNA: TGTGCCAGCAGCCCACCCCCCCCCTCTGGGGCCAACGTCCTGACTTTC. Translated, it gives CASSPPPPSGANVLTF.

This clonotype was seen a few times. This chain joins TRBV20-1 and TRBJ2-3; 13 bases fit TRBD2. V lost 5 bases, J lost 2 bases, and 4 bases stayed unmatched. The CDR3 consists of 15 residues. Germline values: CDR1 DFQATT, CDR2 SNEGSKA (reference sequence). CDR3: CSALGLAGSTDTQYF. In nucleotides, the CDR3 is TGCAGTGCTCTGGGACTAGCGGGGTCCACAGATACGCAGTATTTT.